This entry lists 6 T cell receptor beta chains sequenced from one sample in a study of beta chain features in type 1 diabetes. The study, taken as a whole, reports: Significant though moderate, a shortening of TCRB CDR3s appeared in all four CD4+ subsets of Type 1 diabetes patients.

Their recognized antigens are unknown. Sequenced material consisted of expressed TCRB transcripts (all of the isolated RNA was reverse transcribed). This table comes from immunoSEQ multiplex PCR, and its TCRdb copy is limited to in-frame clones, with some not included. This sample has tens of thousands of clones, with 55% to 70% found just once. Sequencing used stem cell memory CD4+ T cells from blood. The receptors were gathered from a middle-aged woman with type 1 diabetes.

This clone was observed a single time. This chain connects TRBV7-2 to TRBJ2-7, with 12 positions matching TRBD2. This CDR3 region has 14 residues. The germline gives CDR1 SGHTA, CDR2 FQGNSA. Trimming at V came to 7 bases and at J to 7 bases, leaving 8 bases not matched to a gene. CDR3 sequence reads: CASTPTSGSNEQYF. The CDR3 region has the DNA TGTGCCAGCACCCCGACTAGCGGGAGTAATGAGCAGTACTTC.

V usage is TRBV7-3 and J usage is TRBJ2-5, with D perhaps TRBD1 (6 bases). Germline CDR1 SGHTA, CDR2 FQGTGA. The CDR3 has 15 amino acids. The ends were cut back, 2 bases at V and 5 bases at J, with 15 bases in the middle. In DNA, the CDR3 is TGTGCCAGCAGCTTACAGGGGCGCGAGGTTGAGACCCAGTACTTC. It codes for CASSLQGREVETQYF.

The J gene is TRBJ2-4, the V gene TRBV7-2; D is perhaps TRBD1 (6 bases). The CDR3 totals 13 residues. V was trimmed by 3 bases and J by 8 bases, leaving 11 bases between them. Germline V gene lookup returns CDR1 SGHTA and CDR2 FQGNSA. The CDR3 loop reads CASSFQGRDIQYF. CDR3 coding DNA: TGTGCCAGCAGCTTTCAGGGGCGCGACATTCAGTACTTC. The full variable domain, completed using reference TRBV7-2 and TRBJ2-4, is GAGVSQSPSNKVTEKGKDVELRCDPISGHTALYWYRQSLGQGLEFLIYFQGNSAPDKSGLPSDRFSAERTGGSVSTLTIQRTQQEDSAVYLCASSFQGRDIQYFGAGTRLSVL.

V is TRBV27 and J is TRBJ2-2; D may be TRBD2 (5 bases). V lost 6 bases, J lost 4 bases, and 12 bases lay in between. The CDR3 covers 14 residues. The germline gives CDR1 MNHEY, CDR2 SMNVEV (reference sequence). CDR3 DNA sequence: TGTGCCAGCAGGGCTGCGGGTACCACCGGGGAGCTGTTTTTT. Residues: CASRAAGTTGELFF.

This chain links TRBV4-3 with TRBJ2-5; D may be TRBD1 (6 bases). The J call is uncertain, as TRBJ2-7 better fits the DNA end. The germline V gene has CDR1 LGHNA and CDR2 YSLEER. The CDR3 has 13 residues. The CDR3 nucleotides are TGCGCCAGCAGCCAGCCTACAGGGTTCGAGCAGTACTTC. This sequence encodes CASSQPTGFEQYF.

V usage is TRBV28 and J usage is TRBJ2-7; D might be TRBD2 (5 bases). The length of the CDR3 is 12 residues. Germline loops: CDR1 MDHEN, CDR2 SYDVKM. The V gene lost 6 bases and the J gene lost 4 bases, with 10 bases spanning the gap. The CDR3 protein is CASRTTQYEQYF. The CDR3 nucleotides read TGTGCCAGCAGGACTACCCAGTACGAGCAGTACTTC.